This record looks at one T cell receptor beta chain sequence and its context. What it recognizes is unknown. Repertoires were generated with immunoSEQ multiplex PCR, while TCRdb's copy carries only in-frame clones and drops some. Here the sample spans some 300,000 clones, 80% being singletons. Germline V gene sequence: CDR1 MDHEN, CDR2 SYDVKM. The CDR3 is 14 residues long. The V and J ends lost 1 base and 8 bases respectively, with 12 bases between them. This record belongs to a study of cytotoxic CD8 clonotypes in ibrutinib-treated CLL. Study-level points and caveats: At progression, clonality fell back toward baseline after rising at ibrutinib response. Clonotypes that were public were uncommon, and they contracted or stayed stable on treatment.

The rearrangement links TRBV28 to TRBJ2-1; possibly TRBD1 or TRBD2 for D (5 bases each). The sequencing here drew on PBMCs, taken before ibrutinib treatment. This receptor was identified in a human donor with chronic lymphocytic leukemia. CDR3 loop: CASSLSGRRDEQFF. The CDR3 DNA reads as TGTGCCAGCAGTTTATCGGGGCGCCGGGATGAGCAGTTCTTC.